This record looks at one TCR beta chain sequence and its context. As yet, its antigen is unknown. With the Oncomine TCR Beta short-read assay, DNA from cultured CD4+ T cells was sequenced. TCRdb processed the PCR reads anew with MiXCR; each CDR3 protein has one entry. The data contain 2,000 to 2,500 distinct CDR3 sequences, 60% of them seen just once; the ten biggest clones take up 60% to 85%. The sample comes from a study of vaccination and CD4 T cells after COVID-19. For the study at large: Convalescent persons amounted to six males plus four females, two of whom were Hispanic. Blood was drawn a median about 75 days post second dose, range 14 to 241.

Losses at the gene ends were 0 bases for V and 8 bases for J; bases not matched to a gene: 4. The CDR3 has 14 residues. CDR1 is DFQATT, CDR2 SNEGSKA, per germline (reference sequence). The treatment: roughly ten-day PBMC culture with coronavirus spike peptide pools or control peptides (ViraFEST assay). Investigators obtained the unexposed donor's CD4+ T cells before the COVID-19 pandemic (2011-2018). Using peptide pools, antigen-specific T cells were expanded in ViraFEST before TCRs were sequenced. Cells permitting, SARS-CoV-2 S/N and four cold-coronavirus spikes were tested on unexposed-donor CD4+ T cells.

This TCR was recovered from a human donor in good health. The genes are TRBV20-1 and TRBJ2-1; TRBD2 matches at 10 bases. Source material: CD4+ T cells from blood, cultured in vitro. CDR3 nucleotide sequence: TGCAGTGCTAGAGATCCTAGCGGGAGATATGAGCAGTTCTTC. Encoded protein: CSARDPSGRYEQFF.